These 23 T cell receptor beta chains were sequenced from one sample in a study of T cell clonotyping in hematopoietic cell transplantation. The table came from immunoSEQ multiplex PCR; TCRdb's copy has only in-frame clones and leaves some out. The sample carries about 43,000 clones, approximately 95% recorded once. The specimen sequenced was peripheral blood mononuclear cells. The receptor source for this set is a man between 25 and 39 years old in good health. Some clones in this sample may be carry-over from other donors' samples.

The V call is TRBV5-6, the J call TRBJ2-3, with unresolved D. The CDR3 is made up of 14 amino acids. The V gene lost 1 base and the J gene lost 2 bases, with 8 bases spanning the gap. Per the germline V gene, CDR1 is SGHDT and CDR2 is YYEEEE. CDR3 coding DNA: TGTGCCAGCAGCTTGTGGTTGGCCACAGATACGCAGTATTTT. It codes for CASSLWLATDTQYF.

The chain couples TRBV6-1 to TRBJ1-2, with 7 bases identical to TRBD1. The CDR3 spans 12 residues. With V trimmed by 8 bases and J by 4 bases, 4 bases remained unmatched. The germline gives CDR1 MNHNS, CDR2 SASEGT. This CDR3 reads CASQGGGYGYTF. The CDR3 coding sequence is TGTGCCAGCCAAGGGGGCGGCTATGGCTACACCTTC.

This clone was counted once. Relative to the germline gene, one junction end is altered; a read error may explain this. This rearrangement joins TRBV6-5 to TRBJ2-3; no clear D gene. The CDR3 contains 13 residues. The germline CDR1 and CDR2 sequences are MNHEY and SVGAGI. The DNA for the CDR3 is TGTGCCAGTAGTTCGAGCGAAACAGATACGCAGTATTTT. This gives the protein CASSSSETDTQYF.

Comment on this clone: At one boundary the junction diverges from the germline segment, which might be a read error. This rearrangement joins TRBV6-5 to TRBJ2-4; no clear D. The CDR3 runs to 13 residues. Germline V gives CDR1 MNHEY, CDR2 SVGAGI. Here the CDR3 reads CASSYGARNIQYF. In nucleotides, the CDR3 is TGTGCCAGCAGTTACGGAGCCAGAAACATTCAGTACTTC.

The chain's CDR3 is CASTNDDWDSYNEQFF. The DNA for the CDR3 is TGTGCCAGCACTAATGACGACTGGGACAGCTACAATGAGCAGTTCTTC. The gene calls are TRBV6-6 and TRBJ2-1; 7 bases are a match to TRBD1. Losses at the gene ends were 7 bases for V and 3 bases for J; bases not matched to a gene: 12. Germline CDR1 MNHNY, CDR2 SVGAGI (reference sequence). The CDR3 has 16 residues.

V gene TRBV2 combines with J gene TRBJ1-6, with D perhaps matching TRBD1 (5 bases). The V gene's germline CDR1 is SNHLY and CDR2 FYNNEI. This CDR3 spans 13 amino acids. Trimming cost V 0 bases and J 10 bases, with 7 bases left between them. CDR3: CASSEAGGSPLHF. Written as DNA, the CDR3 is TGTGCCAGCAGTGAAGCGGGGGGATCACCCCTCCACTTT.

This clone was counted once. The chain combines TRBV7-2 with TRBJ2-7; 8 bases map to TRBD2. Germline trimming cut 6 bases from V and 2 bases from J; bases unmatched to any gene: 9. Germline V lookup: CDR1 SGHTA, CDR2 FQGNSA. The CDR3 contains 15 residues. CDR3 DNA sequence: TGTGCCAGCAGTACAGGACTAGCTCCTGCCTACGAGCAGTACTTC. Translation gives CASSTGLAPAYEQYF.

The V gene is TRBV11-3, the J gene TRBJ2-7; D ambiguous. The V and J ends lost 2 bases and 0 bases respectively, with 11 bases between them. CDR3 length: 15 amino acids. The germline gives CDR1 SGHNT, CDR2 YENEEA. The CDR3 DNA follows: TGTGCCAGCAGCTTACCGCTTAGGAGCTCCTACGAGCAGTACTTC. It specifies CASSLPLRSSYEQYF.

V gene TRBV25-1 combines with J gene TRBJ2-7; 8 bases line up with TRBD1. The germline V gene has CDR1 MGHDK and CDR2 SYGVNS. The ends lost 0 bases at V and 2 bases at J; junction bases unmatched: 3. The CDR3 sequence is 15 residues long. The CDR3 loop is CASSEYGDRTYEQYF. CDR3 bases: TGTGCCAGCAGTGAATATGGGGACAGGACCTACGAGCAGTACTTC.

The genes are TRBV6-4 and TRBJ1-2, with 9 bases fitting TRBD1. Germline CDR1 and CDR2: MRHNA and SNTAGT. Losses at the gene ends were 5 bases for V and 10 bases for J; bases not matched to a gene: 5. This CDR3 is built from 12 residues. CDR3 DNA: TGTGCCAGCAGTACCGGGACAGGGAACTACACCTTC. Its translation: CASSTGTGNYTF.

The J gene is TRBJ2-7, the V gene TRBV27; maybe TRBD1 (5 bases). V lost 4 bases and J 4 bases, leaving 23 bases between the germline ends. This CDR3 spans 17 amino acids. The germline gives CDR1 MNHEY, CDR2 SMNVEV (reference sequence). Here the CDR3 reads CASSSPKKGFALYEQYF. The CDR3, as DNA: TGTGCCAGCAGTTCACCGAAAAAGGGGTTTGCATTATACGAGCAGTACTTC.

This chain uses TRBV6-6 with TRBJ2-1, with 8 bases aligning to TRBD1. The junction had 5 bases not matched to a gene; V was cut back by 8 bases and J by 2 bases. CDR1 is MNHNY and CDR2 is SVGAGI in the germline V gene (reference sequence). There are 14 residues in the CDR3. CDR3 loop: CASFAGGPYNEQFF. Written as DNA, the CDR3 is TGTGCCAGCTTCGCAGGGGGCCCCTACAATGAGCAGTTCTTC.

The J gene is TRBJ2-1, the V gene TRBV7-9; D not certain. The CDR3 is made up of 13 amino acids. Germline CDR1 and CDR2: SEHNR and FQNEAQ (reference sequence). The V and J ends lost 2 bases and 8 bases respectively, with 10 bases between them. CDR3 DNA: TGTGCCAGCAGCTTACGGTATGCCGATGAGCAGTTCTTC. Encoded protein: CASSLRYADEQFF.

This chain links TRBV4-1 with TRBJ2-2; 8 nucleotides align to TRBD1. Germline CDR1 is MGHRA and CDR2 is YSYEKL. The CDR3 is 15 residues long. Germline trimming cut 4 bases from V and 3 bases from J; bases unmatched to any gene: 4. The CDR3 region is CASSLDRGYTGELFF. Written as DNA, the CDR3 is TGCGCCAGCAGCCTAGACAGGGGTTACACCGGGGAGCTGTTTTTT.

The rearrangement uses TRBV6-5 and TRBJ2-1; the match to TRBD2 covers 7 bases. The length of the CDR3 is 15 residues. Germline-derived CDR1 and CDR2 are MNHEY and SVGAGI. V lost 2 bases to trimming and J lost 4 bases; unmatched junction nucleotides: 5. CDR3: CASSYGGTKYNEQFF. CDR3 coding DNA: TGTGCCAGCAGTTACGGCGGGACTAAATACAATGAGCAGTTCTTC.

The chain joins TRBV6-6 to TRBJ2-3, with unresolved D. Germline-derived CDR1 and CDR2 are MNHNY and SVGAGI (reference sequence). The CDR3 extends over 12 amino acids. V was shortened by 5 bases and J by 6 bases, with 9 bases between the two germline ends. CDR3 region: CASSPPGDTQYF. The CDR3 nucleotides are TGTGCCAGCAGTCCCCCGGGTGATACGCAGTATTTT.

The chain is built from TRBV6-6 and TRBJ2-7; D unresolved. Trimming shortened V by 0 bases and J by 4 bases, and 7 bases separated the two germline ends. Per germline, CDR1 MNHNY and CDR2 SVGAGI (reference sequence). The CDR3 has 13 residues. CDR3 sequence: CASSYSERYEQYF. Here the CDR3 DNA reads TGTGCCAGCAGTTACTCTGAACGGTACGAGCAGTACTTC.

CDR3 region: CASSLVAGQGFYGYTF. CDR3 coding DNA: TGTGCCAGCAGCTTGGTTGCCGGACAGGGCTTCTATGGCTACACCTTC. The V and J genes are TRBV11-1 and TRBJ1-2; 8 bases map to TRBD1. This CDR3 has 16 residues. Germline V gene sequence: CDR1 SGHAT, CDR2 FQDESV (reference sequence). V lost 3 bases to trimming and J lost 4 bases; unmatched junction nucleotides: 10.

This clone occurred a few times. This sequence joins TRBV7-9 and TRBJ2-1, with D unclear. The CDR3 length is 15 residues. V lost 4 bases and J 1 base, leaving 11 bases between the germline ends. Per the germline V gene, CDR1 is SEHNR and CDR2 is FQNEAQ (reference sequence). The CDR3: CASSSPVGSYNEQFF. DNA of the CDR3: TGTGCCAGCAGCTCCCCTGTTGGGTCCTACAATGAGCAGTTCTTC.

The chain has TRBV11-2 and TRBJ2-5; TRBD1 matches at 7 bases. Germline V gives CDR1 SGHAT, CDR2 FQNNGV. This CDR3 comprises 15 residues. V was clipped by 2 bases and J by 5 bases; unmatched bases: 8. The CDR3 sequence is CASSLRGTDRETQYF. For the CDR3, the DNA is TGTGCCAGCAGCTTAAGAGGAACGGACAGGGAGACCCAGTACTTC.

V is TRBV2 and J is TRBJ1-1; no firm D call. In germline, CDR1 is SNHLY, CDR2 FYNNEI. The V gene lost 5 bases and the J gene lost 0 bases, with 10 bases spanning the gap. The CDR3 is 14 amino acids. CDR3 region: CASSYRRLNTEAFF. In DNA form, the CDR3 reads TGTGCCAGCAGTTATAGACGTTTGAACACTGAAGCTTTCTTT.

J is TRBJ1-3 and V is TRBV11-2, with D maybe TRBD1 (5 bases). Germline CDR1 and CDR2: SGHAT and FQNNGV. This CDR3 has 17 residues. V lost 5 bases and J lost 0, with 17 bases in between. This CDR3 reads CASSPSRGEGSGNTIYF. As DNA, the CDR3 is TGTGCCAGCAGCCCCAGTCGGGGGGAGGGCTCTGGAAACACCATATATTTT.

This chain joins TRBV10-3 and TRBJ2-7; 7 nucleotides agree with TRBD1. Germline CDR1 and CDR2: ENHRY and SYGVKD. With V trimmed by 4 bases and J by 3 bases, 6 bases remained unmatched. The CDR3 has 14 amino acids. The DNA for the CDR3 is TGTGCCATCAGTGTTAAAGGACAGGACTACGAGCAGTACTTC. As protein: CAISVKGQDYEQYF.